This T cell receptor (beta chain) was documented in a study of identical twins. The study's findings and limits: There is a chance that invariant MAIT and iNKT cells partially muddied zero-insertion analyses. Excess sharing between twins was weaker in beta out-of-frame sequences.

This clonotype was counted a few times. Its matching antigen is unknown. Using its own MiXCR run on the 5' RACE reads, TCRdb lists one record per CDR3 protein. Counted here are 280,000 or so distinct CDR3 sequences, more than 6.5% occurring once; the ten biggest clones make up 2.1%. Among all donors, each was a healthy Caucasian. Trimming at V came to 2 bases and at J to 10 bases, leaving 1 base not matched to a gene. The CDR3 is 12 residues long. Germline V gene data show CDR1 as DFQATT and CDR2 as SNEGSKA (reference sequence). These same records also appear under a second study, on yellow fever vaccine responses in identical twins.

This sequence joins TRBV20-1 and TRBJ2-1; 11 bases match TRBD2. This clonotype originated in a woman aged 18-29 years in good health. Sequencing was performed on memory (CD45RO+) T cells sorted from blood. The CDR3 region is CSARPSGREQFF. CDR3 nucleotide sequence: TGCAGTGCTAGACCTAGCGGGAGGGAGCAGTTCTTC.